This T cell receptor beta chain was obtained from a study of cytomegalovirus exposure and HLA in healthy donors. Researchers ran the PCR with 60 Vbeta and 13 Jbeta primers. Sequenced by immunoSEQ multiplex PCR; TCRdb stores in-frame clones only, minus some. The table lists 210,000 or so clones, roughly four fifths of them singletons. Germline V gives CDR1 SGHVS, CDR2 FQNEAQ. There are 13 residues in the CDR3. V was shortened by 5 bases and J by 0 bases, with 7 bases between the two germline ends. The sequenced material came from PBMCs. The chain recombines TRBV7-8 with TRBJ1-1, with D hard to call. This TCR was recovered from a middle-aged woman in good health and CMV-seronegative. CDR3 sequence (DNA): TGTGCCAGCAGCCTAACCATGAACACTGAAGCTTTCTTT. Amino acids: CASSLTMNTEAFF.